One and the same sample provided the 13 T cell receptor beta chains below, sequenced in a study of T cells in Graves' hyperthyroidism and ophthalmopathy. The source material, RNA transcripts, was used to amplify TCR beta CDR3 regions. TCR CDR3 regions were first amplified by RT-PCR with HTBI primers. Via MiXCR, TCRdb re-called the multiplex PCR reads, giving one row per CDR3 protein. The sample has about 740,000 distinct CDR3 sequences; around 15% are singletons. The source material was blood. The receptors were sampled from a woman younger than 35 with Graves' hyperthyroidism.

This clonotype has only a few counts. This sequence joins TRBV7-9 and TRBJ2-7, with 11 bases lining up with TRBD1. Per germline, CDR1 SEHNR and CDR2 FQNEAQ (reference sequence). The CDR3 totals 16 residues. V lost 3 bases and J lost 2; bases outside the gene matches: 6. The CDR3 DNA reads as TGTGCCAGCAGCTTGATTGGGACAGGGGGGACCTACGAGCAGTACTTC. Amino acid sequence: CASSLIGTGGTYEQYF.

In this sample, this clonotype turned up many times. A read error may explain this, as a much larger clone is one base away. The chain employs TRBV7-2 and TRBJ2-1, with TRBD2 identical over 8 bases. Germline lookup yields CDR1 SGHTA and CDR2 FQGNSA. The CDR3 is 15 residues long. The CDR3: CVSSLSGRAYNEQFF. The CDR3 nucleotides are TGTGTCAGCAGCTTGAGCGGGAGAGCCTACAATGAGCAGTTCTTC.

This clonotype was picked up a small number of times. This sequence joins TRBV9 and TRBJ2-2; D possibly corresponds to TRBD1 (6 bases). Trimming removed 3 bases at V and 4 bases at J, with 13 bases between. The CDR3 length is 15 residues. Looked up from germline, CDR1 is SGDLS and CDR2 is YYNGEE. The CDR3 DNA reads TGTGCCAGCAGCGCGACAGGAGCGTCCACCGGGGAGCTGTTTTTT. The encoded protein is CASSATGASTGELFF. The complete variable domain, with remaining parts taken from reference TRBV9 and TRBJ2-2, reads DSGVTQTPKHLITATGQRVTLRCSPRSGDLSVYWYQQSLDQGLQFLIQYYNGEERAKGNILERFSAQQFPDLHSELNLSSLELGDSALYFCASSATGASTGELFFGEGSRLTVL.

At least ten counts were recorded for this clonotype. The chain uses TRBV5-1 and TRBJ2-7; 7 bases align to TRBD1. Germline V gives CDR1 SGHRS, CDR2 YFSETQ. The trim removed 4 bases at V and 2 bases at J, leaving 3 bases unmatched. This CDR3 comprises 13 residues. The chain's CDR3 is CASSVGQTYEQYF. CDR3 sequence (DNA): TGCGCCAGCAGCGTGGGACAGACCTACGAGCAGTACTTC.

This clonotype was detected many times. The V and J genes are TRBV2 and TRBJ2-5; D is possibly TRBD1 (6 bases). The CDR3 totals 16 residues. V was shortened by 3 bases and J by 3 bases, with 17 bases between the two germline ends. Germline CDR1 and CDR2: SNHLY and FYNNEI. The CDR3 loop is CASSERLTGRKETQYF. CDR3 DNA: TGTGCCAGCAGTGAGAGGTTGACAGGAAGGAAAGAGACCCAGTACTTC.

This clonotype was seen ten or more times. The rearrangement links TRBV3-1 to TRBJ1-1; no clear D gene. CDR3 length equals 13 residues. Trimming pared 5 bases from V and 11 bases from J, leaving 18 bases between. Germline V gives CDR1 LGHDT, CDR2 YNNKEL (reference sequence). CDR3 nucleotides: TGTGCCAGCAGCAGAGTTGGCCGAGCCAAGGCTTTCTTT. This codes for CASSRVGRAKAFF.

This clonotype has ten or more counts. The CDR3 reads CASSFDGGDEQFF. CDR3 nucleotides: TGTGCCAGCAGTTTCGACGGGGGCGATGAGCAGTTCTTC. This chain links TRBV28 with TRBJ2-1, with D perhaps given as TRBD1 or TRBD2 (6 bases each). The V end was cut by 3 bases, the J end by 8 bases, with 11 bases between. The CDR3 loop spans 13 amino acids. CDR1 and CDR2 (germline): MDHEN, SYDVKM.

This clonotype was recorded a few times. V usage is TRBV20-1 and J usage is TRBJ2-1, with 10 bases that match TRBD2. Germline CDR1 DFQATT, CDR2 SNEGSKA (reference sequence). This CDR3 is built from 15 residues. The V and J ends lost 1 base and 15 bases, in that order; junction bases with no gene match: 15. In DNA, the CDR3 is TGCAGTGCTAGAGGTGGTTCTAGCGGGAGCCCCTTCGCGTTCTTC. Its protein is CSARGGSSGSPFAFF.

This clonotype was found a few times. The genes are TRBV19 and TRBJ1-1; 8 bases match TRBD1. V shed 7 bases and J 0 bases; nucleotides not matched to a gene: 4. The CDR3 is 14 residues long. Germline V lookup: CDR1 LNHDA, CDR2 SQIVND (reference sequence). CDR3 sequence (DNA): TGTGCCAGTACCCAGACAGGGGTGAACACTGAAGCTTTCTTT. It is translated as CASTQTGVNTEAFF.

This clonotype was seen many times. This chain links TRBV3-1 with TRBJ2-3, with D maybe TRBD1 (5 bases). Germline assignment: CDR1 LGHDT and CDR2 YNNKEL (reference sequence). V was pared by 7 bases and J by 4 bases, with 15 bases between. The CDR3 totals 14 residues. The CDR3 is CASNFEDKADTQYF. In DNA form, the CDR3 reads TGTGCCAGCAACTTCGAGGACAAAGCAGATACGCAGTATTTT.

This clonotype was counted at least ten times. The chain carries TRBV24-1 and TRBJ2-1; D is uncertain. Germline assignment: CDR1 KGHDR and CDR2 SFDVKD. The CDR3 runs 12 residues. The germline V and J ends were trimmed by 6 bases and 4 bases, with 6 bases remaining between them. The CDR3 sequence: CATSTEYNEQFF. DNA of the CDR3: TGTGCCACCAGTACAGAATACAATGAGCAGTTCTTC.

This clonotype was seen many times. The chain links TRBV11-2 to TRBJ1-1, with a weak D call TRBD1 (5 bases). The germline V gene has CDR1 SGHAT and CDR2 FQNNGV. Trimming cost V 5 bases and J 0 bases, with 13 bases left between them. The CDR3 runs to 15 residues. CDR3 nucleotide sequence: TGTGCCAGCAGCGCCCAGACAGTTATGAACACTGAAGCTTTCTTT. The encoded protein is CASSAQTVMNTEAFF.

This clonotype was detected a few times. V and J are TRBV12-3 or TRBV12-4 and TRBJ2-3; D possibly corresponds to TRBD2 (5 bases). The CDR3 spans 14 residues. Trimming shortened V by 7 bases and J by 2 bases, and 13 bases separated the two germline ends. CDR3 coding DNA: TGTGCCAGCAAGAGAAGGGAGACCACAGATACGCAGTATTTT. Translated, it gives CASKRRETTDTQYF.